The entry that follows covers one T cell receptor (beta chain) sequence. Its antigen is unknown. Base qualities are not recorded, but no much larger clone differs from it by a single base. This sample is part of a study of T cell responses to AZD1222 COVID-19 vaccine (dated by TCRdb to the early 2020s). Describing the broader study: Because spike-specific TCR depth and breadth did not differ between the two schedules, AZD1222 recipients who got a second dose at roughly 4 weeks were pooled with those who got a second dose at roughly 12 weeks. A total of approximately 240 trial participants underwent TCR sequencing, of whom nearly 210 received two doses of AZD1222 and 26 received two doses of the MenACWY control vaccine. Trial participants were enrolled by age into subgroups of 18-55, 56-69 and 70-plus years, and around 150, 28 and 57 TCR-sequenced participants, respectively, were included in these subgroups.

Study-wide conclusions, independent of this receptor: Spike-specific TCR breadth and depth rose significantly after two AZD1222 doses compared with day 0 and with MenACWY recipients. No day 14 peak-response samples were available, so repertoires were characterized only after the peak T cell response. The vaccine-associated CD4 TCRs covered the entire spike protein, and the dominant responses fell in regions 160-218 and 743-854. Conclusions about previously exposed vaccinees were limited because only a handful of AZD1222 recipients were SARS-CoV-2 seropositive at baseline. Participants were mostly white British and included more females than males, and it was suggested by the authors that clonal diversity may have been underestimated. In the small 56-69-year group, the increase in depth fell short of significance, most likely because of low power. Reportedly, almost half of the unique spike-specific TCRs recognized epitopes lying outside the regions that are mutated in the B.1.351 and B.1.1.7 variants.

The V end gives up 3 bases and the J end 6 bases, leaving 9 bases in the junction not matched to a gene. Counted from cysteine to phenylalanine, this CDR3 has 15 amino acids. Kept here is only the CDR3 DNA, which spans 45 bases and is read in frame from base 1. Taken from the germline V gene, the CDR1 and CDR2 loops are SGHRS and YFSETQ. What the time point label conveys for this sample: baseline before first vaccination. The vaccinee samples were drawn from two UK trials, COV001 and COV002, one of which was a single-blind randomized controlled phase 2/3 trial testing AZD1222 (ChAdOx1 nCoV-19) in healthy adults. For TCRbeta chain sequencing, PBMC samples from trial participants were taken at day 0 and at day 28 after the second dose. The CDR3 regions of human TCRbeta chains were analyzed by immunosequencing. Turning to the authors' computational methods: Repertoire TCRs were checked for matches against a reference library of SARS-CoV-2-specific TCRs that had been generated using the MIRA antigen-specificity platform. Breadth was defined as the fraction of unique TCRs that were SARS-CoV-2-associated, and depth was defined as the fraction of total T cells that were SARS-CoV-2-associated. Using the MIRA data, each spike-specific TCR was assigned both to the spike region to which the TCR was reactive and to a CD4 or CD8 class. Log10-transformed breadth and depth values were compared by one-way ANOVA with Sidak's multiple comparisons tests. TCRdb stores this immuneACCESS table with in-frame sequences only. Part of the clones is absent; in the studies checked, under half of the shortfall reflects unresolved V genes, and no reason is known for the rest. V and J calls and clone size are copied from that table; D and trimming were computed from the DNA. The sample profile shows fewer than 150,000 clones; 89% of them were found once. Of the sample, around 4.7% is held by the ten largest clones.

The chain employs TRBV5-1 and TRBJ2-1, and 7 junctional nucleotides match TRBD1. The sequenced sample was peripheral blood, obtained on day 0 of AZD1222 vaccination. The TCR sequence derives from an adult in good health. The nucleotides read TGCGCCAGCAGCTCTGGGACAGAACTGGGCAATGAGCAGTTCTTC. The encoded protein is CASSSGTELGNEQFF.